This paragraph reports one TCR beta chain. The clone's antigen remains unknown. Base qualities were left out, and no much larger clone turns up one base away. This sample is part of a study of blood T cell repertoires in COVID-19 (dated by TCRdb to between 2020 and 2021). Background on the whole study: Samples from collaborators originated in the United States, Italy and Spain and spanned both the acute and convalescent phases of COVID-19. A de-identified subject ID, COVID-19 status, age in years and sex were almost always included in the sample metadata. Deeply sampled blood TCRbeta repertoires from subjects exposed to, actively infected with, or recovered from COVID-19 were included in the dataset. The material from the prospective study consisted of cDNA or gDNA derived from T cells, B-cell-depleted T cells, or PBMCs. Where available, HLA class I and class II types were obtained from metadata supplied by the sample provider rather than from assay-based typing. Samples came from the ongoing ImmuneRACE study (first 160 participants) plus 1,254 subjects from 6 global collaborators. The repertoires were made available in a free public database intended to serve as a resource for research on the immune response to SARS-CoV-2.

Enrolling through a virtual design, the prospective study's participants ranged in age from roughly 18 to 90 years and lived across 24 United States geographic areas. In the prospective study, participants were assigned to cohorts based on the clinical history participants reported in a screening survey and a study questionnaire. In the prospective study, mobile phlebotomists collected whole blood, serum and a nasopharyngeal or oropharyngeal swab from each participant. Participants in the prospective study had the option to provide additional blood draws and questionnaires over a 2-month period. Before DNA extraction, blood samples from the prospective study were shipped at room temperature or frozen. The immunoSEQ Assay, a bias-controlled multiplex PCR, was used to amplify TCRbeta CDR3 regions from genomic DNA. Under the source paper's analysis protocol: The number of nucleated cells in each sample was estimated by amplification of reference gene primers within the assay. Sequence reads were collapsed and filtered to measure the absolute abundance of every unique TCRbeta CDR3 rearrangement. For each sample, productive Simpson clonality was calculated by taking the square root of Simpson's diversity index across productive rearrangements. Held by TCRdb, this immuneACCESS table contains in-frame sequences only and omits some clones. Under half of the omission traces to an unresolved V gene where checked; the cause of the rest is unknown. V and J calls and clone size are copied from that table; D and trimming were computed from the DNA. This sample gives under 300,000 clones in total; around 88% of them show up just once. The biggest ten clones account for around 3.3% of the sample.

The junction shows trimming of 5 bases on V and 0 bases on J, and the gene matches do not reach 15 bases of it. The cysteine opens and the phenylalanine closes a CDR3 of 19 amino acids. This entry keeps only the CDR3 DNA: 57 bases, framed from base 1. CDR1 and CDR2 (LNHDA, SQIVND) derive from the germline V gene (reference sequence). On the study overall, not on this receptor specifically: Clinical and demographic metadata were provided uncurated, with the amount varying by source and participant.

The source is a woman aged 40 to 50 with acute COVID-19. What was sequenced was PBMCs or T cells enriched from blood (not recorded which). Here the chain combines TRBV19 and TRBJ1-3, and 8 junction bases match TRBD1. The DNA is TGTGCCAGTAGTGTATCCCTGTGGGACAGGAAATTCTCTGGAAACACCATATATTTT. This sequence encodes CASSVSLWDRKFSGNTIYF.